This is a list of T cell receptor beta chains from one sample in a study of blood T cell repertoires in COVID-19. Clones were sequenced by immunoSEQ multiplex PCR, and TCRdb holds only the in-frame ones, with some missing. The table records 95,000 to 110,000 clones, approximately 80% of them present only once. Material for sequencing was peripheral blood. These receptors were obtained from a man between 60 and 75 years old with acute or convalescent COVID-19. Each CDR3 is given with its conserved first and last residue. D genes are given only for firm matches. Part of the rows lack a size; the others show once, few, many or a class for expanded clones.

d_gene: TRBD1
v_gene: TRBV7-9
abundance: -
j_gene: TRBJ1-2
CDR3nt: TGTGCCAGCAGCTTACAGGGGGCAAGATATGGCTACACCTTC
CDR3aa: CASSLQGARYGYTF

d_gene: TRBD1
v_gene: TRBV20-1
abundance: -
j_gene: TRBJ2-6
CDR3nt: TGCAGTGCTAGTCCCCCGACAGGGTTTGGGGCCAACGTCCTGACTTTC
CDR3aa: CSASPPTGFGANVLTF

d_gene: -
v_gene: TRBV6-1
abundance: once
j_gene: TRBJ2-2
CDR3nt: TGTGCCAGCAGTGAAGCGCCGGGATTTACCGGGGAGCTGTTTTTT
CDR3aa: CASSEAPGFTGELFF

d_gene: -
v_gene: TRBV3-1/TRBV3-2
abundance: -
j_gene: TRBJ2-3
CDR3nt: TGTGCCAGCAGCCTTCTCATACTAAATACGCAGTATTTT
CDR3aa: CASSLLILNTQYF

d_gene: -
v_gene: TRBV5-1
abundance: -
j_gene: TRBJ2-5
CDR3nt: TGCGCCAGCAGCTTCGGACAGTACCAAGAGACCCAGTACTTC
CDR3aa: CASSFGQYQETQYF

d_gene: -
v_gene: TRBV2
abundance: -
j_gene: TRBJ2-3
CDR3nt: TGTGCCAGCGCGGGGGCTGATCGCACAGATACGCAGTATTTT
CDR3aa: CASAGADRTDTQYF

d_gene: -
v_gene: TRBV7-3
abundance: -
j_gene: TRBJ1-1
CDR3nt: TGTGCCAGCAGCCCCCAAGCGTCGATGAACACTGAAGCTTTCTTT
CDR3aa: CASSPQASMNTEAFF

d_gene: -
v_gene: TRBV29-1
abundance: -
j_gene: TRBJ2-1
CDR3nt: TGCAGCGTTGCGGGACTCGAGTACTACAATGAGCAGTTCTTC
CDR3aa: CSVAGLEYYNEQFF

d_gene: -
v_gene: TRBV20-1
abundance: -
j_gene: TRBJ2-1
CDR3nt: TGCAGTGCTAGATTCGCGAGTGAGCAGTTCTTC
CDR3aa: CSARFASEQFF

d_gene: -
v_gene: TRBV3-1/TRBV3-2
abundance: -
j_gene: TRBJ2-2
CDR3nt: TGTGCCAGCAGCCTCGTTCCCGGGGAGCTGTTTTTT
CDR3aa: CASSLVPGELFF

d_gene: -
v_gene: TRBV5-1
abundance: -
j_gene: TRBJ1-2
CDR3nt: TGCGCCAGCAGCTTGGCCGTAGGGGAAGACGGCTACACCTTC
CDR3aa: CASSLAVGEDGYTF

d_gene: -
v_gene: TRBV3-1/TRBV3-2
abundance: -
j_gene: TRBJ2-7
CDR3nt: TGTGCCAGCAGCCAACTTCCAAACACCTACGAGCAGTACTTC
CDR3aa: CASSQLPNTYEQYF

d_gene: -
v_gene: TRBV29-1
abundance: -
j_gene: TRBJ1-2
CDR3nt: TGCAGCGTCGTAACAGGACGGGGCTACACCTTC
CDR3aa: CSVVTGRGYTF

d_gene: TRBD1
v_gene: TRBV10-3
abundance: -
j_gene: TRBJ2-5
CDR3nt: TGTGCCATCAGTGACAGGGGGCGAGAGACCCAGTACTTC
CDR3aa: CAISDRGRETQYF

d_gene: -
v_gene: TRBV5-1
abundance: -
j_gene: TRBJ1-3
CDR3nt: TGCGCCAGCAGGATGGGAGATTTGGGAAACACCATATATTTT
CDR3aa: CASRMGDLGNTIYF

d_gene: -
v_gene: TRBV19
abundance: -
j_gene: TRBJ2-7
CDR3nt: TGTGCCAGTAGTATTCAGGCGGGGAACGAGCAGTACTTC
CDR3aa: CASSIQAGNEQYF

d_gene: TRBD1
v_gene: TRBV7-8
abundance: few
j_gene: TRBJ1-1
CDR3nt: TGTGCCAGCAAGACCGGGACAGCAAGTATGAACACTGAAGCTTTCTTT
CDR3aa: CASKTGTASMNTEAFF

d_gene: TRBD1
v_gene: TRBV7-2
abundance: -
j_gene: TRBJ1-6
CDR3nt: TGTGCCAGCAGCAGGACAGGGAAAAATTCACCCCTCCACTTT
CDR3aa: CASSRTGKNSPLHF

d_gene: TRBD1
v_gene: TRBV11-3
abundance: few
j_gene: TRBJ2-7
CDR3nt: TGTGCCAGCAGCTTCGGACAGGGGGACGAGCAGTACTTC
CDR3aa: CASSFGQGDEQYF

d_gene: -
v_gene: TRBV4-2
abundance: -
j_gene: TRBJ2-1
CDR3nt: TGTGCCAGCAGCCAAGATCCTAGCTTCTACAATGAGCAGTTCTTC
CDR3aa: CASSQDPSFYNEQFF

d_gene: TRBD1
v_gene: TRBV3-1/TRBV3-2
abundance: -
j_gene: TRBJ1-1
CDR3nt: TGTGCCAGCAGCCACCAGGACAGGGGATGGGCTGAAGCTTTCTTT
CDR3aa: CASSHQDRGWAEAFF

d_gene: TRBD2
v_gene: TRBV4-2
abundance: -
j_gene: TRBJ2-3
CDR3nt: TGTGCCAGCAGCCAAGATAGGGGGACTAGCGGTCTCAGGGATACGCAGTATTTT
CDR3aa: CASSQDRGTSGLRDTQYF

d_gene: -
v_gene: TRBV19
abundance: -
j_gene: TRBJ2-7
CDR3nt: TGTGCCAGTAGTAACAGCTACGAGCAGTACTTC
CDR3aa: CASSNSYEQYF

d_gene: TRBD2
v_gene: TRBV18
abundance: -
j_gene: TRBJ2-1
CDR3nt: TGTGCCAGCTCACTCTCTAGCGGGAGGGTTAATGAGCAGTTCTTC
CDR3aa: CASSLSSGRVNEQFF

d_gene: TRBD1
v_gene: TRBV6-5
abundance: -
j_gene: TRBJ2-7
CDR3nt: TGTGCCAGCAGACAACAGGGGTTTATCTACGAGCAGTACTTC
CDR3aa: CASRQQGFIYEQYF

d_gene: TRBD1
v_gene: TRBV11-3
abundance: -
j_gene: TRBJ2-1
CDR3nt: TGTGCCAGCAGCTTAGAACAGGGGGGCTACAATGAGCAGTTCTTC
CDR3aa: CASSLEQGGYNEQFF

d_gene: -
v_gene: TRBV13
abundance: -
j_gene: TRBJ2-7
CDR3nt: TGTGCCAGCAGCTTGGGGGGATCCTACGAGCAGTACTTC
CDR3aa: CASSLGGSYEQYF